The next 21 T cell receptor beta chains were all read from a single sample in a study of blood T cell repertoires in COVID-19. Clones were sequenced by immunoSEQ multiplex PCR, and TCRdb holds only the in-frame ones, with some missing. The sample carries roughly 200,000 clones, around 92% recorded once. The sample comprised PBMCs or T cells enriched from blood (not recorded which). The receptors derive from a woman aged 25 to 39 with acute COVID-19.

The V call is TRBV28, the J call TRBJ1-5, with 9 bases lining up with TRBD1. The V and J ends lost 6 bases and 3 bases, in that order; junction bases with no gene match: 6. The CDR3 runs to 15 residues. Germline CDR1 is MDHEN and CDR2 is SYDVKM. CDR3 DNA sequence: TGTGCCAGCAGACCGGGGACAGGGTACAATCAGCCCCAGCATTTT. Its protein is CASRPGTGYNQPQHF.

The V call is TRBV4-2, the J call TRBJ1-5, with D perhaps matching TRBD1 (6 bases). Germline CDR1 reads LGHNA; CDR2 reads YNFKEQ. This CDR3 is 15 amino acids long. The V gene lost 0 bases and the J gene lost 3 bases, with 9 bases spanning the gap. This CDR3 is CASSQDGGNNQPQHF. CDR3 nucleotides: TGTGCCAGCAGCCAAGATGGGGGCAACAATCAGCCCCAGCATTTT.

The chain employs TRBV6-5 and TRBJ2-5; the match to TRBD2 covers 9 bases. Trimming at V came to 4 bases and at J to 5 bases, leaving 8 bases not matched to a gene. The CDR3 extends over 15 amino acids. The germline CDR1 and CDR2 sequences are MNHEY and SVGAGI. CDR3 region: CASSLGAGGGETQYF. The CDR3 DNA is TGTGCCAGCAGTTTAGGAGCGGGGGGAGGGGAGACCCAGTACTTC.

The V and J genes are TRBV3-1 (or the pseudogene TRBV3-2) and TRBJ1-1; D uncertain. The CDR3 totals 14 residues. Trimming removed 3 bases from V and 1 base from J, with 9 bases in between. Germline V CDR1 and CDR2: LGHDT, YNNKEL (reference sequence). The CDR3 protein is CASSHSRGNTEAFF. CDR3 coding DNA: TGTGCCAGCAGCCACTCCCGGGGGAACACTGAAGCTTTCTTT.

The chain recombines TRBV6-1 with TRBJ1-4; 8 bases map to TRBD1. V lost 4 bases to trimming and J lost 0 bases; unmatched junction nucleotides: 10. The CDR3 has 18 residues. Germline V gene data show CDR1 as MNHNS and CDR2 as SASEGT. The CDR3 DNA is TGTGCCAGCAGTGCGGGGGCCGACAGGGGTGCAACTAATGAAAAACTGTTTTTT. Amino acids: CASSAGADRGATNEKLFF.

Only a few counts were recorded for this clone. The V gene is TRBV24-1, the J gene TRBJ2-2; D is unclear. The germline V gene has CDR1 KGHDR and CDR2 SFDVKD. V lost 3 bases and J 5 bases, leaving 6 bases between the germline ends. The CDR3 runs 13 residues. CDR3 residues: CATSDPPTGELFF. CDR3 bases: TGTGCCACCAGTGATCCCCCAACCGGGGAGCTGTTTTTT.

V gene TRBV30 combines with J gene TRBJ1-1; maybe TRBD1 (6 bases). Trimming left V 4 bases short and J 3 bases short, with 12 bases between. Germline V gene lookup returns CDR1 GTSNPN and CDR2 SVGIG (reference sequence). CDR3 length: 13 residues. CDR3 amino acids: CAWISDRYTEAFF. Written as DNA, the CDR3 is TGTGCCTGGATTTCCGACAGGTACACTGAAGCTTTCTTT.

This chain connects TRBV5-1 to TRBJ1-1; TRBD1 is a possible D gene (5 bases). This CDR3 has 15 residues. V was shortened by 0 bases and J by 5 bases, with 14 bases between the two germline ends. Germline V gene data show CDR1 as SGHRS and CDR2 as YFSETQ. In nucleotides, the CDR3 is TGCGCCAGCAGCTTGGAGTCTTTGGGGCAGACTGAAGCTTTCTTT. Translation: CASSLESLGQTEAFF.

This sequence joins TRBV6-5 and TRBJ2-3; TRBD2 agrees at 13 bases. Losses at the gene ends were 6 bases for V and 6 bases for J; bases not matched to a gene: 6. CDR1 MNHEY and CDR2 SVGAGI come from the germline V gene. The CDR3 has 15 residues. CDR3 bases: TGTGCCAGCAGGCGACTAGCGGGGGGCCTGGATACGCAGTATTTT. It encodes CASRRLAGGLDTQYF.

The rearrangement links TRBV4-3 to TRBJ2-1; 8 bases are shared with TRBD2. The germline CDR1 and CDR2 sequences are LGHNA and YSLEER. Trimming took 6 bases from V and 7 from J; bases not matched to a gene: 14. The CDR3 has 16 residues. CDR3 sequence: CASRDFSSGFFNEQFF. CDR3 bases: TGCGCCAGCAGGGACTTTTCTAGCGGGTTTTTTAATGAGCAGTTCTTC.

The CDR3 DNA sequence: TGTGCCAGCAGCCAAGCAGGGGGAGAACTATTCGGCTACACCTTC. This codes for CASSQAGGELFGYTF. The V call is TRBV5-4, the J call TRBJ1-2, with TRBD1 matching 7 bases. The CDR3 consists of 15 residues. Per the germline V gene, CDR1 is SGHNT and CDR2 is YYREEE (reference sequence). V dropped 4 bases and J dropped 8; count of bases not matched to a gene: 14.

CDR3 residues: CASSYDSPGVYEQFF. The CDR3 region has the DNA TGTGCCAGCAGTTACGACTCCCCGGGGGTATATGAGCAGTTCTTC. The chain employs TRBV6-5 and TRBJ2-1; tentatively, D is TRBD2 (6 bases). Germline values: CDR1 MNHEY, CDR2 SVGAGI. The V end lost 2 bases, the J end lost 8 bases, and 16 bases lay between the germline ends. The CDR3 runs 15 residues.

The J gene is TRBJ1-1, the V gene TRBV4-1, with 7 bases that match TRBD1. The CDR3 sequence is 14 residues long. Germline V gene data show CDR1 as MGHRA and CDR2 as YSYEKL. The V and J ends lost 0 bases and 6 bases, in that order; junction bases with no gene match: 4. The CDR3 nucleotides read TGCGCCAGCAGCCAAGATGACAGGGCTGCTGAAGCTTTCTTT. Its protein is CASSQDDRAAEAFF.

The chain recombines TRBV7-3 with TRBJ2-2, with 11 positions matching TRBD2. CDR3 length: 16 amino acids. The germline CDR1 and CDR2 sequences are SGHTA and FQGTGA. Germline trimming cut 5 bases from V and 1 base from J; bases unmatched to any gene: 3. As DNA, the CDR3 is TGTGCCAGCAGCCCTGGACTAGCGGGGAACACCGGGGAGCTGTTTTTT. Translation gives CASSPGLAGNTGELFF. The full variable domain, its missing parts supplied by reference TRBV7-3 and TRBJ2-2, is GAGVSQTPSNKVTEKGKYVELRCDPISGHTALYWYRQSLGQGPEFLIYFQGTGAADDSGLPNDRFFAVRPEGSVSTLKIQRTERGDSAVYLCASSPGLAGNTGELFFGEGSRLTVL.

CDR3 DNA: TGTGCCTGGAGGACGTATGGACAGGGAGGAGATGGCTACACCTTC. Translating it yields CAWRTYGQGGDGYTF. V gene TRBV30 combines with J gene TRBJ1-2; 8 bases fit TRBD1. The germline V gene has CDR1 GTSNPN and CDR2 SVGIG (reference sequence). V was pared by 3 bases and J by 6 bases, with 12 bases of the junction left unmatched. This CDR3 has 15 amino acids.

The V gene is TRBV10-3, the J gene TRBJ2-7; possible D gene TRBD1, 6 bases. The germline V and J ends were trimmed by 6 bases and 3 bases, with 15 bases remaining between them. CDR3 length: 14 amino acids. Looked up from germline, CDR1 is ENHRY and CDR2 is SYGVKD. The CDR3 coding sequence is TGTGCCATCAGAGAGAATAGCAGGGGCTACGAGCAGTACTTC. It codes for CAIRENSRGYEQYF.

This chain connects TRBV5-1 to TRBJ1-5; D is undetermined. Trimming took 0 bases from V and 9 from J, leaving 13 bases between them. This CDR3 spans 14 amino acids. The germline V gene encodes CDR1 SGHRS and CDR2 YFSETQ. The CDR3 loop reads CASSLDAGYRPQHF. CDR3 bases: TGCGCCAGCAGCTTGGACGCCGGGTATAGGCCCCAGCATTTT.

This clone appeared a few times. CDR3 residues: CASSITRANDQPQHF. In DNA form, the CDR3 reads TGTGCCAGTAGTATAACCAGGGCTAACGATCAGCCCCAGCATTTT. The chain employs TRBV19 and TRBJ1-5, with D perhaps matching TRBD1 (5 bases). Germline V lookup: CDR1 LNHDA, CDR2 SQIVND (reference sequence). This CDR3 region has 15 residues. V lost 2 bases to trimming and J lost 5 bases, with 13 bases between them.

This chain uses TRBV10-3 with TRBJ1-5, with TRBD1 matching 9 bases. J gave up 7 bases and V 2 bases, and 3 bases lay outside the gene matches. Germline CDR1 is ENHRY and CDR2 is SYGVKD. The CDR3 is made up of 14 amino acids. CDR3 DNA sequence: TGTGCCATCAGTGAGGGGACAGGGAGGCAGCCCCAGCATTTT. Protein: CAISEGTGRQPQHF.

As regards this clone: Other DNA sequences from this sample encode an identical CDR3 as well. This sequence joins TRBV18 and TRBJ1-5; weak D call: TRBD1 (5 bases). This CDR3 region has 13 residues. Looked up from germline, CDR1 is KGHSH and CDR2 is LQKENI. The ends were cut back, 6 bases at V and 4 bases at J, with 10 bases in the middle. CDR3: CASSPGGNQPQHF. Written as DNA, the CDR3 is TGTGCCAGCTCCCCCGGGGGGAATCAGCCCCAGCATTTT.

The CDR3: CASSVQGQPNTEAFF. CDR3 coding DNA: TGTGCCAGTAGTGTCCAAGGACAGCCAAACACTGAAGCTTTCTTT. The chain carries TRBV19 and TRBJ1-1, with a possible D match to TRBD1 (6 bases). Germline CDR1 LNHDA, CDR2 SQIVND (reference sequence). V was shortened by 5 bases and J by 2 bases, with 15 bases between the two germline ends. The CDR3 sequence is 15 residues long.